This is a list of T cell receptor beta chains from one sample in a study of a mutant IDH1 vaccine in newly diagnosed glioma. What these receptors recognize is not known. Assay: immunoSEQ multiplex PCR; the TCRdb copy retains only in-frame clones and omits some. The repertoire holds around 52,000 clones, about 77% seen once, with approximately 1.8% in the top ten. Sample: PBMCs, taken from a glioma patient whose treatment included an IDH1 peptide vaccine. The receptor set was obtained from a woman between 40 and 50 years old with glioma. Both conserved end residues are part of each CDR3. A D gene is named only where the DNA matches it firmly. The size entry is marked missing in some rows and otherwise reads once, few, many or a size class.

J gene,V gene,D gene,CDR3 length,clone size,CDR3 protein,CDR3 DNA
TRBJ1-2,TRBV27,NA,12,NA,CASRGQIYGYTF,TGTGCCAGTCGAGGACAGATCTATGGCTACACCTTC
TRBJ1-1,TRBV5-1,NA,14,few,CASSLGRGATEAFF,TGCGCCAGCAGCTTGGGTCGGGGGGCCACTGAAGCTTTCTTT
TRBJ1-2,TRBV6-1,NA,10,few,CASSNYGYTF,TGTGCCAGCAGCAACTATGGCTACACCTTC
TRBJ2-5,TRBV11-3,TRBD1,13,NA,CASSLTGAETQYF,TGTGCCAGCAGCTTAACAGGGGCCGAGACCCAGTACTTC
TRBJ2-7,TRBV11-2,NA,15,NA,CASSFARTETYEQYF,TGTGCCAGCAGCTTCGCCAGGACGGAAACCTACGAGCAGTACTTC
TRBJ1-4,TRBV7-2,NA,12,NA,CASSLTAKKLFF,TGTGCCAGCAGTTTGACAGCAAAAAAACTGTTTTTT
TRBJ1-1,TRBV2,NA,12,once,CASREQYTEAFF,TGTGCCAGCAGGGAACAGTACACTGAAGCTTTCTTT
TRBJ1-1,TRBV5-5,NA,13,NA,CASSLNRVTEAFF,TGTGCCAGCAGCTTGAACAGGGTCACTGAAGCTTTCTTT
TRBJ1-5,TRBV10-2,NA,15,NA,CASSDIGRTNQPQHF,TGCGCCAGCAGTGATATAGGGCGGACAAATCAGCCCCAGCATTTT
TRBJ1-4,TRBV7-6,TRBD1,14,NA,CASSSGQGWEKLFF,TGTGCCAGCAGCTCGGGACAGGGATGGGAAAAACTGTTTTTT
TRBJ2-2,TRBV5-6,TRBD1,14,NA,CASSLAGGTGELFF,TGTGCCAGCAGCTTGGCAGGGGGAACCGGGGAGCTGTTTTTT
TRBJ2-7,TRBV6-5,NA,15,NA,CASRAPGTSSYEQYF,TGTGCCAGCAGGGCACCCGGGACCTCGTCCTACGAGCAGTACTTC
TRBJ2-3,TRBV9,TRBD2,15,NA,CASSVSGVYTDTQYF,TGTGCCAGCAGCGTTAGCGGGGTTTACACAGATACGCAGTATTTT
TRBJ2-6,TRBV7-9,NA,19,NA,CASSSIGRSVSSGANVLTF,TGTGCCAGCAGCTCCATTGGCAGGTCCGTTAGCTCTGGGGCCAACGTCCTGACTTTC
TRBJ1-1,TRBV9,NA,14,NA,CASSVVGGETEAFF,TGTGCCAGCAGCGTAGTAGGGGGAGAAACTGAAGCTTTCTTT
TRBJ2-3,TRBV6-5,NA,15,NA,CASSYGGGLTDTQYF,TGTGCCAGCAGTTACGGCGGGGGCCTCACAGATACGCAGTATTTT
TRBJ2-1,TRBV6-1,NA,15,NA,CASSLSRGAYNEQFF,TGTGCCAGCAGTCTCTCTAGGGGCGCCTACAATGAGCAGTTCTTC
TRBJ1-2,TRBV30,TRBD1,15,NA,CAWSMKPGGHYGYTF,TGTGCCTGGAGTATGAAGCCAGGGGGCCACTATGGCTACACCTTC
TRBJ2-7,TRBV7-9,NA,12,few,CASSLAAYEQYF,TGTGCCAGCAGCTTAGCGGCCTACGAGCAGTACTTC
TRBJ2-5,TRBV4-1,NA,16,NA,CASSQDILPRQETQYF,TGCGCCAGCAGCCAAGATATACTCCCTCGCCAAGAGACCCAGTACTTC
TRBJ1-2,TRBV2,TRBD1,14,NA,CASRGGQGNYGYTF,TGTGCCAGCCGGGGGGGACAGGGGAACTATGGCTACACCTTC
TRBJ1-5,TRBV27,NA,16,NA,CASSIGAPRGWQPQHF,TGTGCCAGCAGTATAGGGGCCCCTAGGGGTTGGCAGCCCCAGCATTTT
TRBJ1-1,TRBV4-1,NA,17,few,CASSQDIVVGADTEAFF,TGCGCCAGCAGCCAAGATATCGTCGTGGGGGCGGACACTGAAGCTTTCTTT